The present T cell receptor (beta chain) was sequenced within a study of early T cells in non-severe SARS-CoV-2 infection. At the level of the study: The authors sequenced bulk RNA from unsorted whole blood, leaving chains unpaired.

The V end lost 0 bases, the J end lost 3 bases, and 10 bases lay between the germline ends. The CDR3 covers 14 residues. Germline V gene data show CDR1 as SGDLS and CDR2 as YYNGEE. Attached unique molecular identifiers marked individual cDNA molecules. MiXCR, applied by TCRdb to the 5' RACE reads, yields one record per CDR3 protein. The sample consists of 77,000 or so distinct CDR3 sequences, roughly 15% of them appearing once. About this clonotype itself: The antigen is not known.

The study's findings and limits: A preference for anti-spike CD8 responses marked VDJdb matching, which missed private and CD4 specificities.

Sequencing was performed on whole blood, taken at baseline. V gene TRBV9 combines with J gene TRBJ2-7; D is possibly TRBD1 or TRBD2 (5 bases each). This sequence was found in an adult who was a healthcare worker with PCR-confirmed SARS-CoV-2 infection or an uninfected control (not recorded which). This CDR3 reads CASSVGDGHYEQYF. The CDR3 bases are TGTGCCAGCAGCGTAGGGGACGGTCACTACGAGCAGTACTTC. Looking up the rest from reference TRBV9 and TRBJ2-7 gives the full variable domain: DSGVTQTPKHLITATGQRVTLRCSPRSGDLSVYWYQQSLDQGLQFLIQYYNGEERAKGNILERFSAQQFPDLHSELNLSSLELGDSALYFCASSVGDGHYEQYFGPGTRLTVT.